The rows below give T cell receptor beta chains drawn from one sample of a study of cytomegalovirus exposure and HLA in healthy donors. Only in-frame clones appear in the TCRdb table, and some are missing; sequencing was by immunoSEQ multiplex PCR. The data contain some 130,000 clones, 65% to 80% of them singletons. The material sequenced was PBMCs. Receptor source: a man in his forties in good health and CMV-seropositive. Both conserved end residues are part of each CDR3. The order of the fields is J gene, V gene, CDR3 protein.

>TRBJ2-7|TRBV11-2
CASSLAGAAYEQYF
>TRBJ1-2|TRBV7-2
CASSLGPGGVDYGYTF
>TRBJ1-2|TRBV2
CASRTPGTSFRGYTF
>TRBJ1-5|TRBV7-8
CASSLGTGARNQPQHF
>TRBJ1-5|TRBV6-1
CASSDQQGLSRHF
>TRBJ2-7|TRBV4-1
CASSQNPTGSYEQYF
>TRBJ2-3|TRBV2
CASSRDTQYF
>TRBJ2-7|TRBV11-2
CASRNSISGYEQYF
>TRBJ2-3|TRBV5-4
CASSQTNRGIDTQYF
>TRBJ1-5|TRBV28
CASRSGLHQPQHF